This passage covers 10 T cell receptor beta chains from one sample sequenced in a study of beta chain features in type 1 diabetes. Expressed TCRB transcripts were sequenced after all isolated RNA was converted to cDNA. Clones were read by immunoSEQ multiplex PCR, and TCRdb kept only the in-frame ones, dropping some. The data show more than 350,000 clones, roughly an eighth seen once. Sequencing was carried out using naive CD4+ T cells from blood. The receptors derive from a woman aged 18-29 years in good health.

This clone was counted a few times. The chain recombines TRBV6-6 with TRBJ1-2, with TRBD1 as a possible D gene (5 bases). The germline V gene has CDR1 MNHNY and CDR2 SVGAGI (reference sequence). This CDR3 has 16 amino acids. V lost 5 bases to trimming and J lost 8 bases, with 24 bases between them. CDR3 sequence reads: CASSTARAGPPGGYTF. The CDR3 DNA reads TGTGCCAGCAGTACGGCGAGAGCGGGACCCCCGGGAGGCTACACCTTC.

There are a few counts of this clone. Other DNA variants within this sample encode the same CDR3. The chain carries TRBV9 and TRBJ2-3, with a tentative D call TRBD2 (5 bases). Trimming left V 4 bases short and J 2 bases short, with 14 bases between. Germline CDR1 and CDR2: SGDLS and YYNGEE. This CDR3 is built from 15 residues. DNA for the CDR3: TGTGCCAGCAGCCCCCGTGAGGGCCTCACAGATACGCAGTATTTT. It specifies CASSPREGLTDTQYF.

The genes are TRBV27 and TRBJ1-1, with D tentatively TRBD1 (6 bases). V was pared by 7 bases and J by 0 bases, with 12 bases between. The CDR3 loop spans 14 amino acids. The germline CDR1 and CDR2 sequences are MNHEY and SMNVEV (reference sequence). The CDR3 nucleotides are TGTGCCAGCACTCAGGGGAGGATGAACACTGAAGCTTTCTTT. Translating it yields CASTQGRMNTEAFF.

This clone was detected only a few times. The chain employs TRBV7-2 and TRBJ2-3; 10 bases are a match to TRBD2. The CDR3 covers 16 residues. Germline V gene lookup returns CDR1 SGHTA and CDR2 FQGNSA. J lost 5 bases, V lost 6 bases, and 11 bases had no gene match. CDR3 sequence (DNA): TGTGCCAGCAGACGACGTCTAGCGGGAGAGAAAGATACGCAGTATTTT. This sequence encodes CASRRRLAGEKDTQYF.

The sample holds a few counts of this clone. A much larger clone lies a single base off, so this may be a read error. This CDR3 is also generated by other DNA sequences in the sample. The CDR3 reads CASSLVGTQYF. For the CDR3, the DNA is TGTGCCAGCAGCTTAGTAGGGACCCAGTACTTC. The V call is TRBV5-6, the J call TRBJ2-5; D gene unclear. With 2 bases removed from V and 7 bases from J, the gap between germline ends came to 6 bases. This CDR3 has 11 residues. The V gene's germline CDR1 is SGHDT and CDR2 YYEEEE.

For the CDR3, the DNA is TGTGCCAGCAGCTTATCCCCCTACACCGGGGAGCTGTTTTTT. Amino acid sequence: CASSLSPYTGELFF. V and J are TRBV7-3 and TRBJ2-2; D unresolved. This CDR3 has 14 residues. V lost 2 bases, J lost 3 bases, and 7 bases lay in between. Germline V gene lookup returns CDR1 SGHTA and CDR2 FQGTGA.

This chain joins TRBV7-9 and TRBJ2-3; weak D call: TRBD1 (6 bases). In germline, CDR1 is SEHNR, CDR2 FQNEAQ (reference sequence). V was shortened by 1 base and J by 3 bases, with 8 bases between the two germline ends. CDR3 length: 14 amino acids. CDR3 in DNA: TGTGCCAGCAGCTTAGACAGGGCTACAGATACGCAGTATTTT. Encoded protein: CASSLDRATDTQYF.

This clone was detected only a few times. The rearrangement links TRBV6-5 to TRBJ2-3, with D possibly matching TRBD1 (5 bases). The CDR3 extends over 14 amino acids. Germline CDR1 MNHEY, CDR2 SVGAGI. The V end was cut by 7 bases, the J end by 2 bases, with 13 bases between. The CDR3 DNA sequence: TGTGCCAGCACTGCTGGGGCTGCCACAGATACGCAGTATTTT. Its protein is CASTAGAATDTQYF.

In DNA form, the CDR3 reads TGTGCCTGGAAGAGGGACAGGGTTTCCTACGAGCAGTACTTC. It specifies CAWKRDRVSYEQYF. J is TRBJ2-5 and V is TRBV30; the match to TRBD1 covers 9 bases. The DNA end lines up better with TRBJ2-7; the J call may be wrong. Germline-derived CDR1 and CDR2 are GTSNPN and SVGIG (reference sequence). The CDR3 runs 14 residues.

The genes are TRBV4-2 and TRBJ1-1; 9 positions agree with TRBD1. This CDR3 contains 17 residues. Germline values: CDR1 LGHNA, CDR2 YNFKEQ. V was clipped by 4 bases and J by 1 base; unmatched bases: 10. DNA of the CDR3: TGTGCCAGCAGCCCAAGATCCCCGGGACAGGGGAACACTGAAGCTTTCTTT. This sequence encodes CASSPRSPGQGNTEAFF.